Reported below is one T cell receptor (beta chain). The clone's antigen remains unknown. No base-level quality is on record; no much larger clone is a single base apart. TCRbeta CDR3 regions were amplified from genomic DNA using the immunoSEQ Assay, a bias-controlled multiplex PCR. The original methods were these. Nucleated cell counts per sample were estimated from amplification of reference gene primers within the assay. To quantify the absolute abundance of each unique TCRbeta CDR3 rearrangement, sequence reads were collapsed and filtered. For each sample, productive Simpson clonality was calculated by taking the square root of Simpson's diversity index across productive rearrangements. The table comes from immuneACCESS by way of TCRdb, which keeps in-frame sequences with V and J called. Part of the clones is missing from these tables; in studies checked, under half for an unresolved V gene and the rest for unknown reasons. That table furnishes V, J and clone size, whereas the DNA furnished D and trimming. The table for this sample lists over 70,000 clones; approximately 85% of them were counted only once. The ten top clones hold approximately 10% of the sample.

The data were obtained in a study of blood T cell repertoires in COVID-19 (TCRdb year 2020). Context from the whole study: Collaborator samples came from the United States, Italy and Spain and covered acute and convalescent phases of COVID-19. The material from the prospective study consisted of cDNA or gDNA derived from T cells, B-cell-depleted T cells, or PBMCs. Sample metadata almost always included a de-identified subject ID, COVID-19 status, age in years and sex. A freely available public database, intended as a resource for researchers studying the immune response to SARS-CoV-2, is where the repertoires were released. HLA class I and class II types, where available, came from metadata supplied by the sample provider rather than from assay-based typing. The samples were drawn from two sources: the first 160 participants of the ongoing ImmuneRACE study, and 950 to 1,500 subjects contributed by 6 global collaborators. Subjects who had been exposed to COVID-19, were actively infected with it, or had recovered from it provided the deeply sampled blood TCRbeta repertoires that made up the dataset. Paper-wide results and their limitations: The quantity of clinical and demographic metadata differed by source and by participant and was supplied without curation.

At one collaborating source in Seattle, patients were enrolled during active infection and were followed longitudinally through the course of disease. Each collaborating institution followed its own protocols to collect whole blood in K2EDTA tubes. For TCRbeta analysis, collaborators shipped samples as frozen whole blood, isolated PBMCs, or DNA extracted from either of those sample types. Its CDR3 holds 15 amino acids, cysteine through phenylalanine. The kept DNA is CDR3 alone, 45 bases in frame from the first base. Per the germline V gene, SGDLS is the CDR1 and YYNGEE is the CDR2. The junction carries 7 bases between V and J, which are trimmed by 0 bases and 1 base respectively.

Sequencing was done on a sample of peripheral blood. The chain employs TRBV9 and TRBJ2-2; 5 matching bases give a weak D call of TRBD2. This sequence was found in a man aged 55 to 70 with COVID-19, enrolled during active disease. The CDR3 has the sequence CASSVGGGNTGELFF. The nucleotide sequence is given as TGTGCCAGCAGCGTAGGAGGAGGGAACACCGGGGAGCTGTTTTTT.